This T cell receptor (beta chain) was identified during a study of T cell responses to AZD1222 COVID-19 vaccine. Germline-derived CDR1 and CDR2 are MDHEN and SYDVKM. The ends were cut back, 2 bases at V and 1 base at J, with 8 bases in the middle. The CDR3 is 14 residues long. Profiling relied on immunoSEQ multiplex PCR, and the TCRdb table lists in-frame clones only, not all of them. The table shows 160,000 or so clones, with around 90% occurring only once. The sequence derives from an adult in good health. Specimen: peripheral blood, collected on day 0 of AZD1222 vaccination. The chain is built from TRBV28 and TRBJ1-1; unclear D gene. CDR3 sequence (DNA): TGTGCCAGCAGTTTAAGCAGGAGGAACACTGAAGCTTTCTTT. Protein: CASSLSRRNTEAFF.